The rows below give T cell receptor beta chains drawn from one sample of a study of T cells in localized non-small cell lung cancer. Using immunoSEQ multiplex PCR, the repertoire was profiled, and TCRdb retains in-frame clones only, with some absent. The data show a few thousand clones, 20% to 25% seen once. Sequences were derived from lung tumor tissue, sampled before any cancer treatment. The receptors come from a male donor aged 60 or over with stage I lung adenocarcinoma. The CDR3 runs from the conserved cysteine through the conserved F or W. The D gene is left open where the match is weak. Clone sizes are given selectively: once, few, many, or a class where the clone is expanded.

>TRBV11-3|TRBJ2-7|NA|few|14
TGTGCCAGCAGCGCCGCACTACAGGGCTACGAGCAGTACTTC
CASSAALQGYEQYF
>TRBV19|TRBJ2-7|TRBD1|NA|14
TGTGCCAGTAGTCGTGGACAGGGAACCTACGAGCAGTACTTC
CASSRGQGTYEQYF
>TRBV11-3|TRBJ2-1|TRBD2|few|16
TGTGCCAGCAGCCTACCGGGGACTAGCGGCTACAATGAGCAGTTCTTC
CASSLPGTSGYNEQFF
>TRBV29-1|TRBJ2-1|TRBD1|NA|14
TGCAGCGTCCGCGGGACAGGGGGCTACAATGAGCAGTTCTTC
CSVRGTGGYNEQFF
>TRBV11-3|TRBJ1-5|NA|few|15
TGTGCCAGCAGCTTAGTCGGACAGAATAATCAGCCCCAGCATTTT
CASSLVGQNNQPQHF
>TRBV11-3|TRBJ2-3|TRBD2|few|14
TGTGCCAGCAGCCCGCCTAGCGGGGGGGATACGCAGTATTTT
CASSPPSGGDTQYF
>TRBV6-7|TRBJ2-5|NA|few|15
TGTGCCAGCAGACCCGGACCCCCGGGGTTGAAGACCCAGTACTTC
CASRPGPPGLKTQYF
>TRBV11-3|TRBJ1-1|NA|medium-sized|15
TGTGCCAGCACCACCGGGAGATCTGACAACACTGAAGCTTTCTTT
CASTTGRSDNTEAFF
>TRBV29-1|TRBJ2-7|TRBD2|few|18
TGCAGCGTTGAAGATCGGGCGGCTAGCGGGAGTTTCGCCGCCGAGCAGTACTTC
CSVEDRAASGSFAAEQYF
>TRBV11-3|TRBJ2-7|TRBD1|few|15
TGTGCCAGCAGCTTGGGACAGGGGGGTTCCTACGAGCAGTACTTC
CASSLGQGGSYEQYF
>TRBV5-1|TRBJ2-5|NA|NA|16
TGCGCCAGCAGCATTGGAAATTCAGTGTATTTGGAGACCCAGTACTTC
CASSIGNSVYLETQYF
>TRBV10-3|TRBJ2-3|TRBD2|NA|16
TGTGCCAGCAGTGAGCGACTAGCGGGGGGGGCAGATACGCAGTATTTT
CASSERLAGGADTQYF
>TRBV19|TRBJ2-5|TRBD2|few|14
TGTGCCAGTATGACTAGCGGGGGGAAAGGCGCCCAGTACTTC
CASMTSGGKGAQYF
>TRBV7-2|TRBJ1-1|NA|few|13
TGTGCCAGCAGCTTAGGGCCAGGGTCTGAAGCTTTCTTT
CASSLGPGSEAFF
>TRBV15|TRBJ2-3|TRBD2|NA|16
TGTGCCACCAGCAGAGATCCAGCGGGGGGTTCAGATACGCAGTATTTT
CATSRDPAGGSDTQYF
>TRBV14|TRBJ2-7|TRBD2|NA|14
TGTGCCAGCAGCCCAACGACTGCGGGAGGCGAGCAGTACTTC
CASSPTTAGGEQYF
>TRBV29-1|TRBJ2-1|NA|NA|14
TGCAGCGTCACCCGACTATCCTCCTACAATGAGCAGTTCTTC
CSVTRLSSYNEQFF
>TRBV5-1|TRBJ2-1|TRBD2|NA|15
TGCGCCAGCAGCTCCTCCGGGACTAGCTACAATGAGCAGTTCTTC
CASSSSGTSYNEQFF
>TRBV11-3|TRBJ2-1|TRBD2|large|15
TGTGCCAGCAGCCCCTGGGGGACTAGCGACAATGAGCAGTTCTTC
CASSPWGTSDNEQFF
>TRBV6-8|TRBJ2-7|TRBD2|NA|14
TGTGCCAGTTGGCCTAGCGGGGATTCCTACGAGCAGTACTTC
CASWPSGDSYEQYF
>TRBV7-4|TRBJ1-2|NA|many|13
TGTGCCAGCAGCCGACCTGGGGGTCGCGGCTACACCTTC
CASSRPGGRGYTF
>TRBV11-3|TRBJ2-3|NA|few|15
TGTGCCAGCAGCTTACATGGGGGTCGCGGAGATACGCAGTATTTT
CASSLHGGRGDTQYF
>TRBV7-1|TRBJ1-1|NA|NA|13
TGTGCCAGCAGCTTACCCAGGAACACTGAAGCTTTCTTT
CASSLPRNTEAFF
>TRBV28|TRBJ2-3|TRBD2|few|15
TGTGCCAGCAGTTCACAGACTAGCGGGAGAGGTACGCAGTATTTT
CASSSQTSGRGTQYF
>TRBV5-1|TRBJ2-2|NA|NA|16
TGCGCCAGCAGCTTAACCGGGCCAGAGGGGGCCGGGGAGCTGTTTTTT
CASSLTGPEGAGELFF
>TRBV14|TRBJ1-6|NA|once|16
TGTGCCAGCAGCCAAACAGTCGCCAGGGAGAATTCACCCCTCCACTTT
CASSQTVARENSPLHF
>TRBV11-3|TRBJ2-2|NA|few|16
TGTGCCAGCAGCCCCAGACAGGATTCGAACACCGGGGAGCTGTTTTTT
CASSPRQDSNTGELFF
>TRBV11-3|TRBJ1-4|NA|few|14
TGTGCCACCCGCTTAGACCAGGGAAGTGGAAAACTGTTTTTT
CATRLDQGSGKLFF
>TRBV6-8|TRBJ1-1|NA|NA|14
TGTGCCAGCAGTTACTCGACTCCGAACACTGAAGCTTTCTTT
CASSYSTPNTEAFF
>TRBV7-7|TRBJ2-2|TRBD1|few|17
TGTGCCAGCAGACGAGGAGCAGGGACAGGGTCCACCGGGGAGCTGTTTTTT
CASRRGAGTGSTGELFF
>TRBV11-3|TRBJ2-7|TRBD2|medium-sized|14
TGTGCCAGCAGGTGGACTAGCGGGAAAAACGAGCAGTACTTC
CASRWTSGKNEQYF
>TRBV11-3|TRBJ2-1|TRBD1|NA|16
TGTGCCAGCAGCCAGGACAGGGGAGGGCCCTACAATGAGCAGTTCTTC
CASSQDRGGPYNEQFF
>TRBV9|TRBJ1-2|TRBD1|NA|14
TGTGCCAGCAGAGACCTAACAGGGGCGGGTGGCTACACCTTC
CASRDLTGAGGYTF
>TRBV6-8|TRBJ2-1|TRBD2|NA|13
TGTGCCTCGCGGGAGGACTCCTACAATGAGCAGTTCTTC
CASREDSYNEQFF
>TRBV19|TRBJ2-3|TRBD1|NA|17
TGTGCCAGTAGTACGGGACAGGGGGCGCCGAAAGGAGATACGCAGTATTTT
CASSTGQGAPKGDTQYF
>TRBV9|TRBJ2-2|NA|NA|13
TGTGCCAGCAGCGTAGGAACCACCGGGGAGCTGTTTTTT
CASSVGTTGELFF
>TRBV30|TRBJ2-5|NA|NA|12
TGTGCCTGGAGAGGGCTCGCGGAGACCCAGTACTTC
CAWRGLAETQYF
>TRBV18|TRBJ2-5|NA|NA|15
TGTGCCAGCTCACCAAGGTCGGCAGGACAAGAGACCCAGTACTTC
CASSPRSAGQETQYF
>TRBV7-2|TRBJ2-1|NA|NA|13
TGTGCCAGCAGCCTAGGGGGGTCCAATGAGCAGTTCTTC
CASSLGGSNEQFF
>TRBV6-8|TRBJ2-3|TRBD2|few|16
TGTGCCAGCACGGCGGAGTCAATGCGGGGGACAGATACGCAGTATTTT
CASTAESMRGTDTQYF
>TRBV12-5|TRBJ1-3|TRBD1|large|14
TGTGCTAGTGGTTTGGGGGACAGGCCGCGGCCCATATATTTT
CASGLGDRPRPIYF
>TRBV7-2|TRBJ2-7|NA|NA|13
TGTGCCAGCAGCAGTGCCGTTGACTACGAGCAGTACTTC
CASSSAVDYEQYF
>TRBV11-3|TRBJ2-1|TRBD2|few|16
TGTGCCAGCAGCTTAACGACTAGCGGGGGGAACAATGAGCAGTTCTTC
CASSLTTSGGNNEQFF
>TRBV28|TRBJ2-7|NA|NA|13
TGTGCCAGCAGTTTAGATCCGGGCTCCGAGCAGTACTTC
CASSLDPGSEQYF
>TRBV5-1|TRBJ2-1|NA|once|15
TGCGCCAGCAGCGTGGACGCTAATGGGTACAATGAGCAGTTCTTC
CASSVDANGYNEQFF
>TRBV14|TRBJ1-2|TRBD1|NA|15
TGTGCCAGCAGCCGCGTTCGACAGGGAGGCGAAGGCTACACCTTC
CASSRVRQGGEGYTF
>TRBV11-3|TRBJ1-1|TRBD1|medium-sized|17
TGTGCCAGCAGCTCGACCTTACCGGGACAGGGCAGCCCTGAAGCTTTCTTT
CASSSTLPGQGSPEAFF
>TRBV6-8|TRBJ2-1|NA|NA|14
TGTGCCAGCAGTTATGAGGGCCTTAGCAATGAGCAGTTCTTC
CASSYEGLSNEQFF
>TRBV18|TRBJ1-1|NA|NA|14
TGTGCCAGCTCACAATCGACAGGAGCCTATGAAGCTTTCTTT
CASSQSTGAYEAFF
>TRBV25-1|TRBJ1-3|NA|NA|12
TGTGCCAGCAGTGAATATGAGGGACCAATTTATTTT
CASSEYEGPIYF
>TRBV6-8|TRBJ2-5|TRBD1|few|16
TGTGCCAGCAGTTACTCGATTTGGGACAGGACGGAGACCCAGTACTTC
CASSYSIWDRTETQYF
>TRBV5-1|TRBJ2-3|NA|NA|15
TGCGCCAGCAGCTTGAGCGGCCCGGACACAGATACGCAGTATTTT
CASSLSGPDTDTQYF
>TRBV9|TRBJ1-5|NA|NA|14
TGTGCCAGCAGCGTAGGGGACCAAAATCAGCCCCAGCATTTT
CASSVGDQNQPQHF
>TRBV30|TRBJ2-5|NA|few|14
TGTGCCTGGAGTGGAGGAGGGCCGCTAGAGACCCAGTACTTC
CAWSGGGPLETQYF
>TRBV28|TRBJ2-7|NA|NA|14
TGTGCCAGCAGTTTGCAGCCGAGCGGCTACGAGCAGTACTTC
CASSLQPSGYEQYF
>TRBV28|TRBJ2-1|NA|NA|14
TGTGCCAGCAGCCCCGGTCTAGGCGCTCCTGAGCAGTTCTTC
CASSPGLGAPEQFF